This TCR beta chain was documented in a study of cytomegalovirus exposure and HLA in healthy donors. The overall study: The Caucasian-associated ancestry cluster contained about four fifths of the approximately 390 genotyped donors. Overall study findings and caveats: When presence/absence was analysed, sequencing depth was taken to be roughly uniform across donors. Earlier results showed most TCR beta V segments being productive about 90% or about 30% of the time.

CDR3 length: 13 amino acids. As for this clone: Antigen unknown.

The study ran its PCR with 60 Vbeta and 13 Jbeta primers. Using immunoSEQ multiplex PCR, the repertoire was profiled, and TCRdb retains in-frame clones only, with some absent. The top ten clones hold about 13% of a sample with about 150,000 clones, more than 60% of them seen once. The receptor was isolated from a middle-aged man in good health and CMV-seropositive. The specimen was PBMCs. The chain is built from TRBV12-2 and TRBJ2-5; no DNA check was done on the table's D call, TRBD2. TRBV12-2 is labeled a pseudogene. The CDR3 DNA follows: TGTGCAAGTCGCTTACGAGGGTTGGAGACCCAGTACTTC. As protein: CASRLRGLETQYF.